A selection of T cell receptor beta chains follows, all from one sample in a study of neurological immune-mediated disorders. Each CDR3 protein is one row after TCRdb ran MiXCR on the 5' RACE reads. The sample records tens of thousands of distinct CDR3 sequences, 3% to 4% being singletons. Sequenced: PBMCs. Receptor source: a man between 35 and 55 years old with multiple sclerosis. Both conserved end residues are part of each CDR3. D genes are given only for firm matches. The size of a clone is reported for some rows only, either as once, few or many, or as a class for expanded clones.

V gene	J gene	D gene	clone size	CDR3 DNA	CDR3 protein
TRBV5-1	TRBJ2-3	.	many	TGCGCCAGCAGCTTTCTACGGGACGGGCAAACAGATACGCAGTATTTT	CASSFLRDGQTDTQYF
TRBV12-3/TRBV12-4	TRBJ2-2	TRBD1	.	TGTGCCAGCAGTTTATCCGGGACAGGGGCAACCGGGGAGCTGTTTTTT	CASSLSGTGATGELFF
TRBV12-3/TRBV12-4	TRBJ2-5	.	.	TGTGCCAGCAGTGGCTGGGGTACCCAAGAGAACCAGTACTTC	CASSGWGTQENQYF
TRBV14	TRBJ2-1	TRBD2	many	TGTGCCAGCAGCCCCATTACTAGCGGGAGGGGCTACAATGAGCAGTTCTTC	CASSPITSGRGYNEQFF
TRBV12-3/TRBV12-4	TRBJ2-3	.	many	TGTGCCAGCGGCCCGACAGGATCTCCAGATACGCAGTATTTT	CASGPTGSPDTQYF
TRBV3-1	TRBJ2-3	.	many	TGTGCCAGCAGCCAAGATCTCGGGGCCCTGGATACGCAGTATTTT	CASSQDLGALDTQYF
TRBV12-3/TRBV12-4	TRBJ1-1	TRBD1	many	TGTGCCAGCAGTCGCGGACAGGGAACTGAAGCTTTCTTT	CASSRGQGTEAFF
TRBV4-1	TRBJ1-4	.	.	TGCGCCAGCAGCCAAGAAGCCACAGTAAATGAAAAACTGTTTTTT	CASSQEATVNEKLFF
TRBV6-5	TRBJ1-1	.	few	TGTGCCAGCACCCAGGACAGCCGAGGGAACACTGAAGCTTTCTTT	CASTQDSRGNTEAFF
TRBV20-1	TRBJ2-1	.	many	TGCAGTGCTAGAGGACGGGCAGGGAGGTACAATGAGCAGTTCTTC	CSARGRAGRYNEQFF
TRBV12-3/TRBV12-4	TRBJ2-3	TRBD2	many	TGTGCCAGCAGTTTAATTGCTAGCGGCCTCCCGAGAGATACGCAGTATTTT	CASSLIASGLPRDTQYF